This entry describes one T cell receptor beta chain. This record comes from a study of blood T cell repertoires in COVID-19. Generated by immunoSEQ multiplex PCR, the TCRdb table keeps only in-frame clones and is missing some. The data show approximately 84,000 clones, roughly 90% seen once. This CDR3 contains 13 residues. Germline CDR1 reads GTSNPN; CDR2 reads SVGIG (reference sequence). The V gene lost 1 base and the J gene lost 8 bases, with 13 bases spanning the gap. The clonotype was recovered from a human donor with active COVID-19. The donor label of this sample is uncertain. The rearrangement joins TRBV30 to TRBJ2-3, with a tentative D call TRBD2 (5 bases). The specimen sequenced was peripheral blood. CDR3 coding DNA: TGTGCCTGGAGTGCCCGGGGTTTTGGTACGCAGTATTTT. This translates into CAWSARGFGTQYF.